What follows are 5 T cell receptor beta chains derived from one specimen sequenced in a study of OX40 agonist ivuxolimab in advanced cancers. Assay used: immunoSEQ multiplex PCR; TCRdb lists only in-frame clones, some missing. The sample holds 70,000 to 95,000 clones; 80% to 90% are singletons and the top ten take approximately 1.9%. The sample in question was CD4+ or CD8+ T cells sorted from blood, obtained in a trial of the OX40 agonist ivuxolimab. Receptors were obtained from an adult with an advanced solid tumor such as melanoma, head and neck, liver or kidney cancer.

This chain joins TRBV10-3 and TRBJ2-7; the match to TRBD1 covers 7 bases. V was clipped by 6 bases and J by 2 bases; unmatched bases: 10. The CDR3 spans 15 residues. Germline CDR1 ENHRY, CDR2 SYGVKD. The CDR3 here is CAISQGQKKAYEQYF. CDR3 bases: TGTGCCATCAGCCAGGGACAGAAAAAGGCCTACGAGCAGTACTTC.

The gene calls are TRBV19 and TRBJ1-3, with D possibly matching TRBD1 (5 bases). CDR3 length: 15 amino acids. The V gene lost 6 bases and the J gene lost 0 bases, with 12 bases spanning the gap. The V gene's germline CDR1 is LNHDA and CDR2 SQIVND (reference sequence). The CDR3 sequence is CASSNRPPSGNTIYF. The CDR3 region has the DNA TGTGCCAGTAGCAACAGGCCTCCCTCTGGAAACACCATATATTTT.

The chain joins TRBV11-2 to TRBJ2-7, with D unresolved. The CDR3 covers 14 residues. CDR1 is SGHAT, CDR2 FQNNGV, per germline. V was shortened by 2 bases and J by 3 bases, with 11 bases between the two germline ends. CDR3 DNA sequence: TGTGCCAGCAGCTTAAGTAAGGGAAGCTACGAGCAGTACTTC. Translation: CASSLSKGSYEQYF.

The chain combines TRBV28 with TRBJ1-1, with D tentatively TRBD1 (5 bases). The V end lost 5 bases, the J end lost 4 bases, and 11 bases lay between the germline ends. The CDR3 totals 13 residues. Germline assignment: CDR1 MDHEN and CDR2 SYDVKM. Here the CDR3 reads CASSNRRGTEAFF. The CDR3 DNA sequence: TGTGCCAGCAGTAACAGGCGGGGCACTGAAGCTTTCTTT.

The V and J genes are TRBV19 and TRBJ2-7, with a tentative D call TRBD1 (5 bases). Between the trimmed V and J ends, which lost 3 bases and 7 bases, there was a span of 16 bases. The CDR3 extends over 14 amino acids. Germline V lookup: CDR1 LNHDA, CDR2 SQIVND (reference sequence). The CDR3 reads CASSMYRRDQEQYF. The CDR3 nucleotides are TGTGCCAGTAGTATGTACAGGAGAGATCAAGAGCAGTACTTC.